This TCR beta chain is from a study of blood T cell repertoires in COVID-19. Study context: The United States, Italy and Spain provided the acute and convalescent COVID-19 samples.

In the original workflow: Scientists estimated how many nucleated cells there were by amplifying reference gene primers. The repertoire was sequenced with immunoSEQ multiplex PCR; TCRdb's copy has only in-frame clones and lacks some. Clone size and the V and J calls come from that table; the DNA yielded D and trimming. The data show roughly 85,000 clones, roughly 88% seen once. The CDR3 runs 14 residues. V lost 6 bases, J lost 0 bases, and 11 bases lay in between. Germline loops: CDR1 SGHVS, CDR2 FQNEAQ. The sequenced material came from peripheral blood. The chain uses TRBV7-8 and TRBJ2-5, with unresolved D. This clonotype was obtained from a man aged 50-59 years with active or convalescent COVID-19. This chain's CDR3 is CASRPTQYQETQYF. As DNA, the CDR3 is TGTGCCAGCAGACCTACACAGTACCAAGAGACCCAGTACTTC.